This T cell receptor (beta chain) was obtained from a study of T cell responses to AZD1222 COVID-19 vaccine. Study-wide results and limits: There were mostly white British donors and more females than males, and clonal diversity was possibly underestimated. Reportedly, nearly half the spike-specific TCRs target unmutated variant regions. All repertoire sampling was performed exclusively after the peak T cell response. Spike-specific TCRs gained breadth and depth after people received two AZD1222 doses.

TCRdb's table, derived via immunoSEQ multiplex PCR, lists solely in-frame clones and lacks some. This table has around 150,000 clones, 90% to 95% appearing once. The CDR3 has 16 residues. V lost 5 bases and J lost 2, with 17 bases in between. The germline CDR1 and CDR2 sequences are LNHDA and SQIVND (reference sequence). This clone was counted a single time. Its matching antigen is unknown. The input for sequencing was peripheral blood, taken on day 0 of AZD1222 vaccination. The TCR was taken from an adult in good health. The chain has TRBV19 and TRBJ2-3, with D possibly TRBD2 on 6 matching bases. CDR3 loop: CASSPSRRGSTDTQYF. CDR3 coding DNA: TGTGCCAGTAGTCCTAGTCGGAGGGGCTCCACAGATACGCAGTATTTT.